This T cell receptor (beta chain) is drawn from a study of long-term antiretroviral therapy in people with HIV. Looked up from germline, CDR1 is GTSNPN and CDR2 is SVGIG (reference sequence). Trimming left V 5 bases short and J 2 bases short, with 13 bases between. The CDR3 extends over 15 amino acids. Version v3.0 of the immunoSEQ assay ran at survey level. Clones were read by immunoSEQ multiplex PCR, and TCRdb kept only the in-frame ones, dropping some. The data hold tens of thousands of clones, with roughly 96% observed a single time. The specimen comprised unsorted PBMCs, sampled about 6.6 years after starting antiretroviral therapy. The clonotype originates from a man younger than 45 with HIV. The gene calls are TRBV30 and TRBJ1-6; TRBD1 might be the D (6 bases). CDR3 sequence (DNA): TGTGCCTGGGGCGAGGGGGAGCCCTATAATTCACCCCTCCACTTT. Protein sequence: CAWGEGEPYNSPLHF. Full variable domain (remainder filled in from reference TRBV30 and TRBJ1-6): SQTIHQWPATLVQPVGSPLSLECTVEGTSNPNLYWYRQAAGRGLQLLFYSVGIGQISSEVPQNLSASRPQDRQFILSSKKLLLSDSGFYLCAWGEGEPYNSPLHFGNGTRLTVT.